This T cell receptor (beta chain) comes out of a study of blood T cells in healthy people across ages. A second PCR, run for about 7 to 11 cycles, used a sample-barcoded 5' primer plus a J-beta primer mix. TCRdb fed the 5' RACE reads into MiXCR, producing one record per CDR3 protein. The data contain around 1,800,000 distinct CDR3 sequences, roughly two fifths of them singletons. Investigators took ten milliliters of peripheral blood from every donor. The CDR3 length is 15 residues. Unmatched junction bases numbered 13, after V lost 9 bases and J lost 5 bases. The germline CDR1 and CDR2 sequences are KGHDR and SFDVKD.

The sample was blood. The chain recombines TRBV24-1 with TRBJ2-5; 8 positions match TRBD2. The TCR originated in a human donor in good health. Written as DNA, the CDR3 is TGTGCCACCTTCTGGCTCGGGAGGGGGTATGAGACCCAGTACTTC. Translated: CATFWLGRGYETQYF.